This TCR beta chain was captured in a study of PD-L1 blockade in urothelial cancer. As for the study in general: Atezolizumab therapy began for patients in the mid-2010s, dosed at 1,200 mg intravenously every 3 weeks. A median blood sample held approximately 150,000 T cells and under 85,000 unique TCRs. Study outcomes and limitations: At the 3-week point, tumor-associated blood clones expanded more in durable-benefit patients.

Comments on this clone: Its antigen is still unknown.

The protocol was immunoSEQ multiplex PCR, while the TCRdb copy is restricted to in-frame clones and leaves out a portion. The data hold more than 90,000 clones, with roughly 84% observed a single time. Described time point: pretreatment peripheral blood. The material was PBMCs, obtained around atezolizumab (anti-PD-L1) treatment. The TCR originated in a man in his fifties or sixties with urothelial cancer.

CDR3 nucleotide sequence: TGTGCCAGCAGCCGCCGGGAGCGAACAGATACGCAGTATTTT. It encodes CASSRRERTDTQYF. The rearrangement links TRBV11-1 to TRBJ2-3, with D perhaps matching TRBD2 (6 bases). Germline V gene sequence: CDR1 SGHAT, CDR2 FQDESV (reference sequence). V was trimmed by 5 bases and J by 3 bases, leaving 12 bases between them. The CDR3 runs 14 residues.